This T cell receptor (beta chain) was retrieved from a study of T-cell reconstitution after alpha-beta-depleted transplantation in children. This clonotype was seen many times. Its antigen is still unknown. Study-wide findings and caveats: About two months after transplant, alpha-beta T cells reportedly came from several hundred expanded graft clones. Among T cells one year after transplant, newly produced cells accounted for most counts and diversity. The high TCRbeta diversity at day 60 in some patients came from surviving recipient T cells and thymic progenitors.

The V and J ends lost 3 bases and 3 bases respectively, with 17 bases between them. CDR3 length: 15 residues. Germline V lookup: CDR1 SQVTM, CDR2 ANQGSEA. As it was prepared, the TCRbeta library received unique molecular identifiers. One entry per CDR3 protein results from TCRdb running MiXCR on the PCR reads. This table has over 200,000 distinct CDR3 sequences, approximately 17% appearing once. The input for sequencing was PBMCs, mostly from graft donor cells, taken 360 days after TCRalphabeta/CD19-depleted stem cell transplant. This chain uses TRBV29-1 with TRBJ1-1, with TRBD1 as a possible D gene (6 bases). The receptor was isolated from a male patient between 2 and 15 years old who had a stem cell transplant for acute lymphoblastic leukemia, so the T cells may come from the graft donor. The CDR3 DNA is TGCAGCGTTGACACAGGGCGAAGTAGGGACACTGAAGCTTTCTTT. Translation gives CSVDTGRSRDTEAFF.